A selection of T cell receptor beta chains follows, all from one sample in a study of T-cell memory formation after mild COVID-19. Each CDR3 protein gets one entry after TCRdb re-called the 5' RACE reads with MiXCR. The sample gives around 310,000 distinct CDR3 sequences, about 13% of which show up once; roughly a fifth is in the top ten. Sequenced material: PBMCs or a T cell subset sorted from them (not recorded which). These receptor sequences come from a man aged 18 to 29 who had mild COVID-19 (a few samples of this study predate the infection). Cell type and time point are not known. CDR3s include the opening cysteine and the closing phenylalanine or tryptophan. D genes are given only for firm matches. Rows may omit the clone size; those that give it use once, few, many or a size class.

clone size: NA
V gene: TRBV5-1
J gene: TRBJ2-3
D gene: TRBD1
CDR3 DNA: TGCGCCAGCAGCCAGGGACAGGGGGCCGCAGATACGCAGTATTTT
CDR3 protein: CASSQGQGAADTQYF

clone size: few
V gene: TRBV5-1
J gene: TRBJ2-5
D gene: NA
CDR3 DNA: TGCGCCAGCAGCCCCCTCCATGAGACCCAGTACTTC
CDR3 protein: CASSPLHETQYF

clone size: few
V gene: TRBV6-6
J gene: TRBJ1-2
D gene: NA
CDR3 DNA: TGTGCCAGCCAGGAGGTCTACGACTATGGCTACACCTTC
CDR3 protein: CASQEVYDYGYTF

clone size: NA
V gene: TRBV6-2/TRBV6-3
J gene: TRBJ1-5
D gene: NA
CDR3 DNA: TGTGCCAGCACTCAAGTGCAGTCAGTAAGACCCCAGCATTTT
CDR3 protein: CASTQVQSVRPQHF

clone size: once
V gene: TRBV15
J gene: TRBJ1-5
D gene: NA
CDR3 DNA: TGTGCCACCAGCAGAAGGGATAGCAATCAGCCCCAGCATTTT
CDR3 protein: CATSRRDSNQPQHF

clone size: NA
V gene: TRBV7-9
J gene: TRBJ1-2
D gene: NA
CDR3 DNA: TGTGCCAGCAGCTTAGCGCTGGGCCTCTACGGCTACACCTTC
CDR3 protein: CASSLALGLYGYTF

clone size: few
V gene: TRBV6-6
J gene: TRBJ1-1
D gene: TRBD1
CDR3 DNA: TGTGCCAGCAGTCCGATACAGGGGGGATGGCCTGAAGCTTTCTTT
CDR3 protein: CASSPIQGGWPEAFF

clone size: few
V gene: TRBV10-3
J gene: TRBJ1-2
D gene: TRBD1
CDR3 DNA: TGTGCCATCAGTGAGTTAGGGGAACTGACAGGGAGCTACACCTTC
CDR3 protein: CAISELGELTGSYTF

clone size: NA
V gene: TRBV6-1
J gene: TRBJ1-3
D gene: NA
CDR3 DNA: TGTGCCAGCAGTGAAGCGGGAGGAGATGGAAACACCATATATTTT
CDR3 protein: CASSEAGGDGNTIYF

clone size: few
V gene: TRBV5-1
J gene: TRBJ2-5
D gene: TRBD1
CDR3 DNA: TGCGCCAGCCGGCCAGGGGGCGGGGAGACCCAGTACTTC
CDR3 protein: CASRPGGGETQYF

clone size: NA
V gene: TRBV6-5
J gene: TRBJ1-2
D gene: NA
CDR3 DNA: TGTGCCAGCAATCGGGCGCCCAGTAACTATGGCTACACCTTC
CDR3 protein: CASNRAPSNYGYTF

clone size: NA
V gene: TRBV7-8
J gene: TRBJ1-2
D gene: NA
CDR3 DNA: TGTGCCAGCAGCCTAAACGAACAGGGATATGGCTACACCTTC
CDR3 protein: CASSLNEQGYGYTF

clone size: few
V gene: TRBV9
J gene: TRBJ2-2
D gene: NA
CDR3 DNA: TGTGCCAGCAGCGACAGGTACACCGGGGAGCTGTTTTTT
CDR3 protein: CASSDRYTGELFF

clone size: NA
V gene: TRBV5-1
J gene: TRBJ1-1
D gene: NA
CDR3 DNA: TGCGCCAGTCGGCCCGTCGGGGGCGGAGGCACTGAAGCTTTCTTT
CDR3 protein: CASRPVGGGGTEAFF

clone size: NA
V gene: TRBV5-5
J gene: TRBJ1-4
D gene: NA
CDR3 DNA: TGTGCCAGCAGCAATTCAGGGCTCGGGGAAAAACTGTTTTTT
CDR3 protein: CASSNSGLGEKLFF

clone size: NA
V gene: TRBV7-2
J gene: TRBJ1-2
D gene: TRBD1
CDR3 DNA: TGTGCCAGCAGCTTGCGGGACAGGGTTAGCTACACCTTC
CDR3 protein: CASSLRDRVSYTF

clone size: many
V gene: TRBV12-3/TRBV12-4
J gene: TRBJ2-7
D gene: NA
CDR3 DNA: TGTGCCAGCAGCTTGACTAGCTCCTACGAGCAGTACTTC
CDR3 protein: CASSLTSSYEQYF

clone size: NA
V gene: TRBV4-1
J gene: TRBJ1-2
D gene: NA
CDR3 DNA: TGCGCCAGCAACCAAGGGATGACGTCTAACTATGGCTACACCTTC
CDR3 protein: CASNQGMTSNYGYTF

clone size: few
V gene: TRBV5-1
J gene: TRBJ1-1
D gene: NA
CDR3 DNA: TGCGCCAGCAGCGCGCCAGTTGGGACGGTTAACACTGAAGCTTTCTTT
CDR3 protein: CASSAPVGTVNTEAFF

clone size: NA
V gene: TRBV7-2
J gene: TRBJ2-7
D gene: TRBD1
CDR3 DNA: TGTGCCAGCAGACAGGGGGCTTTGTACTTC
CDR3 protein: CASRQGALYF

clone size: NA
V gene: TRBV20-1
J gene: TRBJ1-1
D gene: NA
CDR3 DNA: TGCAGTGCTAGCGACAGCATGAACACTGAAGCTTTCTTT
CDR3 protein: CSASDSMNTEAFF

clone size: few
V gene: TRBV7-9
J gene: TRBJ1-1
D gene: NA
CDR3 DNA: TGTGCCAGCAGCTTCGCAAGGAACACTGAAGCTTTCTTT
CDR3 protein: CASSFARNTEAFF

clone size: few
V gene: TRBV7-9
J gene: TRBJ1-1
D gene: TRBD1
CDR3 DNA: TGTGCCAGCAGCTTGGACAGGGCTGAAGCTTTCTTT
CDR3 protein: CASSLDRAEAFF

clone size: few
V gene: TRBV9
J gene: TRBJ2-2
D gene: NA
CDR3 DNA: TGTGCCAGCAGCACCCAGACAGGAGATTACACCGGGGAGCTGTTTTTT
CDR3 protein: CASSTQTGDYTGELFF

clone size: NA
V gene: TRBV27
J gene: TRBJ2-5
D gene: NA
CDR3 DNA: TGTGCCAGTGGGTGGGGTCAAGAGACCCAGTACTTC
CDR3 protein: CASGWGQETQYF

clone size: NA
V gene: TRBV6-2/TRBV6-3
J gene: TRBJ2-1
D gene: TRBD2
CDR3 DNA: TGTGCCAGCAGCCCGTTAGGAGCGGGGGACAATGAGCAGTTCTTC
CDR3 protein: CASSPLGAGDNEQFF

clone size: NA
V gene: TRBV7-9
J gene: TRBJ2-2
D gene: NA
CDR3 DNA: TGTGCCAGCAGCTCTCGTGGCGGGGGCCGGGCCGGGGAGCTGTTTTTT
CDR3 protein: CASSSRGGGRAGELFF

clone size: NA
V gene: TRBV7-2
J gene: TRBJ2-7
D gene: TRBD2
CDR3 DNA: TGTGCCAGCAGCCCGCAAGGGACTAGCGGCTACGAGCAGTACTTC
CDR3 protein: CASSPQGTSGYEQYF

clone size: NA
V gene: TRBV20-1
J gene: TRBJ1-4
D gene: NA
CDR3 DNA: TGCAGTGCTAGGCTCCAGGGGCCGGAAAAACTGTTTTTT
CDR3 protein: CSARLQGPEKLFF

clone size: NA
V gene: TRBV7-9
J gene: TRBJ2-3
D gene: NA
CDR3 DNA: TGTGCCAGCACCCCTAGGCTAGATAGCACAGATACGCAGTATTTT
CDR3 protein: CASTPRLDSTDTQYF

clone size: NA
V gene: TRBV4-3
J gene: TRBJ2-1
D gene: TRBD1
CDR3 DNA: TGCGCCAGCAGCCGCGAGACAGGGGGCGTCTACAATGAGCAGTTCTTC
CDR3 protein: CASSRETGGVYNEQFF

clone size: few
V gene: TRBV7-8
J gene: TRBJ1-6
D gene: NA
CDR3 DNA: TGTGCCAGCAGGCAAGGGGAGGGTGCGGTGGTAAATTCACCCCTCCACTTT
CDR3 protein: CASRQGEGAVVNSPLHF

clone size: NA
V gene: TRBV2
J gene: TRBJ1-1
D gene: NA
CDR3 DNA: TGTGCCAGCAGTGAGGGGTCGAGGGCTGAAGCTTTCTTT
CDR3 protein: CASSEGSRAEAFF

clone size: NA
V gene: TRBV27
J gene: TRBJ1-2
D gene: TRBD1
CDR3 DNA: TGTGCCAGCAGTTCGACCGACAGGGCGGTTGTCTATGGCTACACCTTC
CDR3 protein: CASSSTDRAVVYGYTF

clone size: NA
V gene: TRBV6-2/TRBV6-3
J gene: TRBJ2-5
D gene: NA
CDR3 DNA: TGTGCCAGCGGGGGGGCCGCGGAGACCCAGTACTTC
CDR3 protein: CASGGAAETQYF

clone size: many
V gene: TRBV15
J gene: TRBJ1-1
D gene: NA
CDR3 DNA: TGTGCCACCAGCAGAGGGGACCTAGCGGAGAACACTGAAGCTTTCTTT
CDR3 protein: CATSRGDLAENTEAFF

clone size: few
V gene: TRBV30
J gene: TRBJ1-6
D gene: NA
CDR3 DNA: TGTGCCTGGAACAAGAATTCACCCCTCCACTTT
CDR3 protein: CAWNKNSPLHF

clone size: few
V gene: TRBV11-3
J gene: TRBJ2-5
D gene: TRBD1
CDR3 DNA: TGTGCCAGCAGCCAAGCCGGACAGGGAGGAGAGACCCAGTACTTC
CDR3 protein: CASSQAGQGGETQYF

clone size: few
V gene: TRBV29-1
J gene: TRBJ2-1
D gene: NA
CDR3 DNA: TGCAGCGTGGAAAAGGCGGGACAGCAAGACAATGAGCAGTTCTTC
CDR3 protein: CSVEKAGQQDNEQFF

clone size: many
V gene: TRBV12-3/TRBV12-4
J gene: TRBJ2-3
D gene: NA
CDR3 DNA: TGTGCCAGCAGTTTCATACGAACGGATACGCAGTATTTT
CDR3 protein: CASSFIRTDTQYF